This T cell receptor beta chain was profiled in a study of prognosis after radiotherapy for stage I lung cancer (dated by TCRdb to about 2021). Some background on the complete study: Between April 2018 and early 2019, around 20 patients with stage I NSCLC were enrolled in Nanjing, China. Around 13 patients presented with newly diagnosed primary stage I lung tumors, and several carried oligometastatic NSCLC following surgical resection of the primary tumor. All patients were considered medically inoperable, owing to comorbidities in around eleven and refusal of surgery in over 5. The cohort comprised 10 to 15 men and 6 or 7 women with a median age of 74.5 years, ranging from roughly 50 to 84 years. Some 13 patients had adenocarcinoma and roughly 7 had squamous cell carcinoma as the tumor histology. Image-guided IMRT or VMAT was used to deliver SBRT in 3 to 5 fractions at a biologically effective dose of at least 100 Gy. In every patient, SBRT was given without any concurrent therapy. Distant metastases were developed by four of the 19 patients after SBRT, at a median of 7 months, whereas no significant progression was observed in the other 15 patients. The study profiled peripheral blood TCR beta repertoires from stage I NSCLC patients before and after stereotactic body radiotherapy and related them to distant failure. For each of the roughly 19 patients, one blood sample was taken before SBRT and one after, so the study sequenced around 40 samples in total. What the research found in general, with its limitations: No determination of tumor specificity was made for expanded TCR clones. None of the reported P values were adjusted for multiple comparisons. A decrease in unique TCR clone counts was observed after SBRT (median about 9,400 before versus some 6,900 after; Wilcoxon paired P=0.011). The study was limited by its small cohort and short follow-up, and the findings require independent validation. Differences in TRBV and TRBJ usage frequencies by metastasis status were reportedly observed in two V genes at baseline and in roughly 10 V and two J genes after SBRT. Post-SBRT Shannon entropy and its change from baseline were lower in patients who developed distant metastases; baseline Shannon entropy was not associated with metastases.

Two rounds of multiplex PCR were used to amplify the TCR beta CDR3 region from genomic DNA. The first PCR round used primers specific to each TRBV and TRBJ gene, and the primer sequences were filed in Chinese patent CN105087789A. Universal primers were used in the second PCR round. The Roche High Pure PCR Template Preparation Kit was used to extract genomic DNA from frozen PBMCs. An Illumina HiSeq 3000 was used to sequence the libraries paired-end with 151 bp reads. Per the authors' processing: CutAdapt was used to discard raw reads that did not contain the multiplex PCR primer sequences. High-quality paired reads were merged into contigs with PEAR. MiXCR assigned TRB V, D and J gene segments to each contig by aligning to reference sequences. To remove sequencing errors, CDR3 sequences were clustered according to base quality and sequence similarity. Shannon entropy normalized by the natural log of productive TCR sequence number was used as the measure of diversity. Clonality was computed as one minus the ratio of Shannon entropy to the natural log of the number of unique clonotypes. The Youden index of ROC curves was used to select progression-free survival cut-offs for repertoire metrics, and analyses were performed in R 3.5.3. In TCRdb, the public reads were trimmed at Q25 with fastp and aligned with MiXCR, with productive beta chains retained. Every entry covers one CDR3 protein and lists the most common genes and DNA from its rows. The V and J calls and clone size come from TCRdb's table, not from the authors' own analysis. The sample table contains 15,000 to 20,000 distinct CDR3 sequences; only one count was recorded for roughly half of them. Roughly 33% of the sample is taken by the ten largest.

This clonotype is judged medium-sized (0.01 to 0.1%). The specificity of this receptor is unknown. Per-base quality was not reported, and no clone a single base away is much larger than it. All patients had node-negative disease on CT and PET/CT, and none had a history of other malignancies or had previously received chemotherapy or radiotherapy. At each of the two time points, six milliliters of peripheral venous blood were collected into EDTA tubes. PBMCs were isolated by Ficoll-Paque Plus density-gradient centrifugation. Right after collection, samples were kept at -80 degrees C until analysis. The clonotype was recovered from a donor older than 45 with non-small cell lung cancer. Sequencing used PBMCs, obtained before or after stereotactic body radiation therapy (not recorded which).

The DNA reads TGTGCCAGCAGTTACGGGGGATCGGGTTCACCCCTCCACTTT. It encodes CASSYGGSGSPLHF. Here the chain combines TRBV6-5 and TRBJ1-6; TRBD1 is possibly the D segment (5 matching bases). V loses 2 bases, J loses 9 bases, and the germline ends lie 11 bases apart. Spanning cysteine to phenylalanine, the CDR3 consists of 14 amino acids. Only the CDR3 DNA stays, 42 bases, in frame from base 1. The germline V gene encodes CDR1 MNHEY and CDR2 SVGAGI.